This T cell receptor beta chain was identified during a study of T cells after yellow fever vaccination. For the study at large: The fractions with low cell numbers were processed using SMART-Seq v4 Ultra Low Input. Findings and caveats of the study: A large majority of primary-vaccination clones showed up again after the booster (roughly 95% CD4, approximately 90% CD8).

A single record per CDR3 protein comes from TCRdb applying MiXCR to the 5' RACE reads. The table has some 350,000 distinct CDR3 sequences, roughly 6.2% seen once. Germline loops: CDR1 DFQATT, CDR2 SNEGSKA (reference sequence). Trimming shortened V by 2 bases and J by 1 base, and 14 bases separated the two germline ends. CDR3 length equals 15 residues. This clonotype came up a few times. What it recognizes is unknown. This rearrangement joins TRBV20-1 to TRBJ1-1, with a weak D call TRBD1 (5 bases). The sequencing used PBMCs, collected 5 days after the yellow fever booster vaccination. This receptor was identified in a young man who received the YFV17D yellow fever vaccine. The CDR3 loop reads CSARHRGRANTEAFF. The CDR3 coding sequence is TGCAGTGCTAGACATAGGGGACGGGCGAACACTGAAGCTTTCTTT.